This T cell receptor (beta chain) was retrieved from a study of control samples from healthy donors and cancer patients. Some clones are missing from TCRdb's copy, which holds only in-frame ones; the method was immunoSEQ multiplex PCR. This sample carries 120,000 or so clones, about 93% of them seen once, and the ten largest clones take 1.5% to 2%. Germline assignment: CDR1 SGHAT and CDR2 FQNNGV. This CDR3 comprises 12 residues. The V and J ends lost 1 base and 11 bases respectively, with 11 bases between them. Sequenced sample: PBMCs. The V and J genes are TRBV11-2 and TRBJ1-1; perhaps TRBD1 as D (6 bases). This clonotype originated in a man aged 45-65 years with head and neck cancer. The CDR3 loop is CASSLVNRAAFF. The CDR3 nucleotides are TGTGCCAGCAGCTTAGTCAACAGGGCGGCTTTCTTT.